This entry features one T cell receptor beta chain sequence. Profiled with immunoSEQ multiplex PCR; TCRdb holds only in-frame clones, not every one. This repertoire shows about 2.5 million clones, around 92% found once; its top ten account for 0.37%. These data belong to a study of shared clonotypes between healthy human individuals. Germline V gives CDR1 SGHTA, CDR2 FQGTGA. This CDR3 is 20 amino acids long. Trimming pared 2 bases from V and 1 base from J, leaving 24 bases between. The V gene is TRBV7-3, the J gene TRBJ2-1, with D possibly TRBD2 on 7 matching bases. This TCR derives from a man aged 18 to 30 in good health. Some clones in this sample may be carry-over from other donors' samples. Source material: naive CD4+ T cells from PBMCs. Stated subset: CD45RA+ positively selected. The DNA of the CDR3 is TGTGCCAGCAGCTTACAAAAGGCGGGGGCAGCGGCCCGATCCTACAATGAGCAGTTCTTC. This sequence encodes CASSLQKAGAAARSYNEQFF.